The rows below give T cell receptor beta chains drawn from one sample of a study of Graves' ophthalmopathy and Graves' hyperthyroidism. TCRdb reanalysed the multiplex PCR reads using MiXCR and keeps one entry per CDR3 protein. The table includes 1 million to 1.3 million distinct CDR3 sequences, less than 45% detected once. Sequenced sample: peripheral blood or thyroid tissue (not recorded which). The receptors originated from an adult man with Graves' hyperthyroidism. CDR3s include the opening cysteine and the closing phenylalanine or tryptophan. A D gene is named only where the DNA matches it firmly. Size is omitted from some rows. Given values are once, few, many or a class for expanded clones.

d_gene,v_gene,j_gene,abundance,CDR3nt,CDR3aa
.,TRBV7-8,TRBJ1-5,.,TGTGCCAGCAGCGCTAGATCGTTCGGGGAGACCCAGCATTTT,CASSARSFGETQHF
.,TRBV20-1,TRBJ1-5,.,TGCAGTGCTTCAGACTTAGATCGTCCCAATCAGCCCCAGCATTTT,CSASDLDRPNQPQHF
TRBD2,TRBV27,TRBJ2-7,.,TGTGCCAGCAGTCCTCTAGCGGGGGCAACCTCCTACGAGCAGTACTTC,CASSPLAGATSYEQYF
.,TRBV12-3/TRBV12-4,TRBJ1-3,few,TGTGCCAGCAGTCCCACCCTCCAACAGGGAATCTGGACTCCTGGAAACACCATATATTTT,CASSPTLQQGIWTPGNTIYF
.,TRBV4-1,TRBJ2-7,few,TGCGCCAGCAGCCAAGTCCTGGCAACCTACGAGCAGTACTTC,CASSQVLATYEQYF
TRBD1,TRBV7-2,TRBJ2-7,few,TGTGCCAGCAGCTTAAGTATTGGACAGGGCCGTGTTTACGAGCAGTACTTC,CASSLSIGQGRVYEQYF
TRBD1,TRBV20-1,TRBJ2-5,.,TGCAGTGCTGGACCAAGTGGACAGGCTAGCAATCAGCCCCAGTACTTC,CSAGPSGQASNQPQYF
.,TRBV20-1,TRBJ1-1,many,TGCAGTGCTATGGGCCAGAGTAACACTGAAGCTTTCTTT,CSAMGQSNTEAFF
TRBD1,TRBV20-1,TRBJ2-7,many,TGCAGTGCCCCACGGACAGGCTACGAGCAGTACTTC,CSAPRTGYEQYF
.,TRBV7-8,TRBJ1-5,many,TGTGCCAGCAGCCTTAGACGGGGGAGTGGGCAGCCCCAGCATTTT,CASSLRRGSGQPQHF
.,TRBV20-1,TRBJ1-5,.,TGCAGTGCTAGAGTCTCCCGGGGAGGTGGGAGTAATCAGCCCCAGCATTTT,CSARVSRGGGSNQPQHF
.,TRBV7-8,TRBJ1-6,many,TGTGCCAGCAGCTTCCGGACAGAGGATCCCAATTCACCCCTCCACTTT,CASSFRTEDPNSPLHF
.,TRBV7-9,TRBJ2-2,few,TGTGCCAGCAGCTTAGGATCTCCGAACACCGGGGAGCTGTTTTTT,CASSLGSPNTGELFF
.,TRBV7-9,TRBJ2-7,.,TGTGCCAGCAGCCTAATGGGCGGGGACGCGCAGTACTTC,CASSLMGGDAQYF
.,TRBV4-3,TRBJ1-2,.,TGCGCCAGCAGCCAAGTGGGCAGGGACCGGGAAGGCTACACCTTC,CASSQVGRDREGYTF
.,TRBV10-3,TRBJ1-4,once,TGTGCCATCAAAGGGCGCACCGGGGAAAAACTGTTTTTT,CAIKGRTGEKLFF
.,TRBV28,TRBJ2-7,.,TGTGCCAGCAGTTTCGTGACTACCTCCTACGAGCAGTACTTC,CASSFVTTSYEQYF
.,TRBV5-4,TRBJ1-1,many,TGTGCCAGCAGCTCCCTTTCGGAGATTGAAGCTTTCTTT,CASSSLSEIEAFF
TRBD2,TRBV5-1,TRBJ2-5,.,TGCACCAGCAGCTTGGGTTCAGCGGGGGTCCAAGAGACCCAGTACTTC,CTSSLGSAGVQETQYF
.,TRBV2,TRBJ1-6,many,TGTGCCAGCAAGGTTCTGGACGGAGCTTCACCCCTCCACTTT,CASKVLDGASPLHF
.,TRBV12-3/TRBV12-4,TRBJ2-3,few,TGTGCCAGCAGTTCAGACAGTAGCAGCACAGATACGCAGTATTTT,CASSSDSSSTDTQYF
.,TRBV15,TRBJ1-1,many,TGTGCCACCAGCAGAGAAGGCCAGGGGCAGAACACTGAAGCTTTCTTT,CATSREGQGQNTEAFF
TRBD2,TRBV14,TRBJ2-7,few,TGTGCTAGAGCGGGACTAGCTTACGAGCAGTACTTC,CARAGLAYEQYF
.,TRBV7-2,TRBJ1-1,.,TGTGCCAGCAGACCTTGGGTGGCTGAAGCTTTCTTT,CASRPWVAEAFF
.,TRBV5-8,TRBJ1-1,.,TGTGCCAGCAGCCAACATCCGAACGGAGCTTTCTTT,CASSQHPNGAFF
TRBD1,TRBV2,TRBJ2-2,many,TGTGCCAGCAGGCCGGGACAGGGTACGACCGGGGAGCTGTTTTTT,CASRPGQGTTGELFF
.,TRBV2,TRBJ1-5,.,TGTGCCAGCAGCCAGTATTCAACGTCCGTGCCGAGGGGGTATAGCAATCAGCCCCTGCATTTT,CASSQYSTSVPRGYSNQPLHF
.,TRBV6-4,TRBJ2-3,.,TGTGCCAGCAGTGACGGCGCCGGGGATACGCAGTATTTT,CASSDGAGDTQYF
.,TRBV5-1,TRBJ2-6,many,TGCGCCAGCAGCTTGGGGAAGTCTGGGGCCAACGTCCTGACTTTC,CASSLGKSGANVLTF
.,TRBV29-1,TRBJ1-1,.,TGCAGCCCAGGGGTGGCCCTTGAAGCTTTCTTT,CSPGVALEAFF